The clone carrying this TCR beta chain was counted a few times. This entry belongs to a study of blood T cell repertoires in COVID-19. Background on the study: Sample material is recorded as cDNA or gDNA derived from T cells, B-cell-depleted T cells, or PBMCs.

V lost 2 bases to trimming and J lost 7 bases, with 8 bases between them. This CDR3 has 12 amino acids. Germline V gives CDR1 MDHEN, CDR2 SYDVKM. Clones were read by immunoSEQ multiplex PCR, and TCRdb kept only the in-frame ones, dropping some. The sample has approximately 270,000 clones, around 85% seen once. This TCR came from a human donor with COVID-19, enrolled during active disease. The donor label of this sample is uncertain. V usage is TRBV28 and J usage is TRBJ1-1; D is undetermined. The sequenced sample consisted of peripheral blood. This CDR3 is CASSLTRFEAFF. Written as DNA, the CDR3 is TGTGCCAGCAGTTTAACCAGGTTTGAAGCTTTCTTT.